This TCR beta chain is from a study of cytomegalovirus exposure and HLA in healthy donors. Study-wide results and caveats: In an earlier analysis, about 87% or about 30%: the productive usage of most TCR beta V segments. An analysis that was carried out later associated 17,000 or so TCR beta sequences with HLA alleles at 0.05 false discovery rate. 87-base-pair reads could not separate some V segments, including TRBV6-2 and TRBV6-3.

Amplification used 60 Vbeta primers and 13 Jbeta primers. Profiled with immunoSEQ multiplex PCR; TCRdb holds only in-frame clones, not every one. The sample lists roughly 80,000 clones; 70% to 80% were seen once. The CDR3 totals 14 residues. CDR1 SGHDN and CDR2 FVKESK come from the germline V gene. V shed 5 bases, J shed 2 bases, and the junction held 4 bases outside the gene matches. In regard to this clone: Its antigen is unknown.

This sequence joins TRBV14 and TRBJ2-7, with 9 bases lining up with TRBD1. The sequence came from a man aged 35-49 years in good health and CMV-seronegative. The sample taken for sequencing was PBMCs. The CDR3, as DNA: TGTGCCAGCAGCTCCGGGACAGGGACCTACGAGCAGTACTTC. Its translation: CASSSGTGTYEQYF.